The present T cell receptor (beta chain) was sequenced within a study of cytomegalovirus exposure and HLA in healthy donors. Study-wide results and limits: Follow-up analysis found HLA locus-dependent TCR association rates, highest for DRB1 and lowest for HLA-C.

About this clone: Antigen: not known.

With 6 bases removed from V and 0 bases from J, the gap between germline ends came to 14 bases. Germline assignment: CDR1 MDHEN and CDR2 SYDVKM. The CDR3 consists of 15 residues. Researchers ran the PCR with 60 Vbeta and 13 Jbeta primers. Sequenced by immunoSEQ multiplex PCR; TCRdb stores in-frame clones only, minus some. The repertoire includes about 160,000 clones, about 65% of them detected once, and about 2.7% sits in the top ten. The sequencing input was PBMCs. The chain combines TRBV28 with TRBJ1-1; the D is unclear. The sequence came from a woman in her 30s in good health and CMV-seronegative. CDR3 sequence: CASSPPATLNTEAFF. The CDR3 coding sequence is TGTGCCAGCAGCCCTCCCGCAACTTTGAACACTGAAGCTTTCTTT.